The clone carrying this T cell receptor (beta chain) was seen only a few times. V shed 6 bases and J shed 7 bases, with 19 bases lying between them. The length of the CDR3 is 15 residues. Germline V lookup: CDR1 MDHEN, CDR2 SYDVKM. This specimen comes from a study of metastatic and nonmetastatic thyroid tumors. From the PCR reads, TCRdb re-called clones with MiXCR. Of about 2,500 clones in the sample, 25% to 30% were seen once. Each patient came to thyroid surgery without any prior treatment (of any kind). The sequence was collected from a female donor with papillary thyroid cancer or a benign thyroid nodule (not recorded which). Some clones in this sample may be carry-over from other donors' samples. Specimen: tumor tissue. The chain employs TRBV28 and TRBJ1-5; D is uncertain. The CDR3 DNA reads as TGTGCCAGCAGCCCTAGGTGGCAGAACTCGCAGCCCCAGCATTTT. Encoded protein: CASSPRWQNSQPQHF.